The entry that follows covers one TCR beta chain sequence. Its antigen is unknown. PCR used 60 Vbeta primers and 13 Jbeta primers. Sequencing used immunoSEQ multiplex PCR; TCRdb keeps in-frame clones, though not all of them. The data contain more than 60,000 clones, around 80% of them seen just once; the ten biggest clones take up approximately 17%. The data were taken from a study of cytomegalovirus exposure and HLA in healthy donors. Study-wide background: Genotyping of 300 to 450 donors showed that around 85% belonged to the Caucasian-associated ancestry cluster.

Study results and limitations: Specificity of three CMV-associated chains for CMV antigens was verified in vitro. Later on, a genetic analysis was performed. It linked a missense variant in DCLRE1C with V- and J-gene trimming of TCR beta.

This CDR3 region has 13 residues. V was pared by 1 base and J by 6 bases, with 10 bases between. Germline CDR1 reads LGHNA; CDR2 reads YSLEER. This TCR was recovered from a man aged 65 to 85 in good health and CMV-seropositive. This sequence joins TRBV4-3 and TRBJ2-7, with a possible D match to TRBD1 (5 bases). Sequencing was done on a sample of PBMCs. Written as DNA, the CDR3 is TGCGCCAGCAGCCAAGCACAGGCTCGCGAGCAGTACTTC. The encoded protein is CASSQAQAREQYF.